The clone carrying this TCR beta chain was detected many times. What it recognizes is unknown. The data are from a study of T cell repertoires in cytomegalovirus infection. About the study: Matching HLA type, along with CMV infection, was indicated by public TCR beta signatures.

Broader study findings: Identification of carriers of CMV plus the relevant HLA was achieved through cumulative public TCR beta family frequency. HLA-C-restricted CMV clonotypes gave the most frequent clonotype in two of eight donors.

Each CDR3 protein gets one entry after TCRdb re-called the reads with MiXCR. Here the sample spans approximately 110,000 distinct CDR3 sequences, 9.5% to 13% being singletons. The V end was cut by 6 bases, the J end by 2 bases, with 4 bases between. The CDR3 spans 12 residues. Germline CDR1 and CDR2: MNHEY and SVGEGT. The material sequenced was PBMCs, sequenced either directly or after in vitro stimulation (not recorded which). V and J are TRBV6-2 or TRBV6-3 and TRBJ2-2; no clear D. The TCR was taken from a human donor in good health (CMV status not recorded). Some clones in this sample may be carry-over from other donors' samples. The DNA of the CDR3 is TGTGCCAGCAGGCGTAACACCGGGGAGCTGTTTTTT. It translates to CASRRNTGELFF.